This T cell receptor beta chain was documented in a study of T cell responses to AZD1222 COVID-19 vaccine. Regarding the study as a whole: White British ancestry dominated among donors, who included more females, and clonal diversity was possibly underestimated. Spike regions recognized by vaccine-associated CD4 TCRs spanned the protein, led by 160-218 and 743-854.

Produced via immunoSEQ multiplex PCR; TCRdb's table is partial and in-frame only. The sample has about 89,000 clones, 89% seen once. A note on this clone: Its antigen is as yet unknown.

Specimen: peripheral blood, collected 28 days after the second AZD1222 dose. This TCR was recovered from an adult who received the AZD1222 COVID-19 vaccine.

CDR3 residues: CASSPYRENTEAFF. DNA of the CDR3: TGTGCCAGCAGCCCCTACCGGGAGAACACTGAAGCTTTCTTT. The gene calls are TRBV7-8 and TRBJ1-1; no definite D call. This CDR3 comprises 14 residues. Germline-derived CDR1 and CDR2 are SGHVS and FQNEAQ. V was clipped by 5 bases and J by 1 base, with 11 bases between them. The whole variable domain, remainder taken from reference TRBV7-8 and TRBJ1-1, is GAGVSQSPRYKVAKRGQDVALRCDPISGHVSLFWYQQALGQGPEFLTYFQNEAQLDKSGLPSDRFFAERPEGSVSTLKIQRTQQEDSAVYLCASSPYRENTEAFFGQGTRLTVV.